These T cell receptor beta chains were read from a single sample in a study of vaccination and CD4 T cells after COVID-19. TCRdb ran MiXCR on the PCR reads and lists one entry per CDR3 protein. The data contain some 22,000 distinct CDR3 sequences, approximately 51% of them singletons. The sequences come from CD4+ T cells from blood, collected before SARS-CoV-2 vaccination. These receptors all come from a human donor who had recovered from COVID-19. Each CDR3 is given without its conserved first and last residue.

CDR3 protein	J gene	V gene
ATSNFQKRAYNEQF	TRBJ2-1	TRBV15
ASSYIGAGGIQY	TRBJ2-4	TRBV6-5
SALVTGYSNQPQH	TRBJ1-5	TRBV20-1
ASRASAGVLGTQY	TRBJ2-3	TRBV19
ASSWGTIANTGELF	TRBJ2-2	TRBV5-8
ALWTGVKDGYT	TRBJ1-2	TRBV5-8
ASSLGLALPNYGYT	TRBJ1-2	TRBV19
ASSQIFRVDEQY	TRBJ2-7	TRBV23-1
AISEGGEQY	TRBJ2-7	TRBV10-3
ASSINVGTGELF	TRBJ2-2	TRBV5-1
ASSIRTRDRGGTEAF	TRBJ1-1	TRBV12-3/TRBV12-4
ASSLWDSAYEQY	TRBJ2-7	TRBV28
AISTDDRINEQF	TRBJ2-1	TRBV10-3
ASSYSRNHNSPLH	TRBJ1-6	TRBV6-5
SARTQGGSSYEQY	TRBJ2-7	TRBV20-1
ASSRQGSQETQY	TRBJ2-5	TRBV12-3/TRBV12-4
SARRARGRENQPQH	TRBJ1-5	TRBV20-1
ASSTRDRTEAF	TRBJ1-1	TRBV19
ASSARWDYEQY	TRBJ2-7	TRBV6-1
SARGSGAEAYNEQF	TRBJ2-1	TRBV20-1
SATRDREKLF	TRBJ1-4	TRBV20-1
RGTDNTEAF	TRBJ1-1	TRBV20-1
ASSLGYEQY	TRBJ2-7	TRBV28
ATTVAGVTDTQY	TRBJ2-3	TRBV15
SARGGISLYEQY	TRBJ2-7	TRBV20-1
ASSNNLFSGANVLT	TRBJ2-6	TRBV6-1
ASSSLLAAIQY	TRBJ2-4	TRBV7-2
ASSVQNIQY	TRBJ2-4	TRBV2
ASSSEPYSPLH	TRBJ1-6	TRBV5-5
ASSFSSLGLYNQPQH	TRBJ1-5	TRBV7-9
SALAGGRTDTQY	TRBJ2-3	TRBV20-1
ASSKDRGRDNEQF	TRBJ2-1	TRBV27
ASSSEGLAVGQY	TRBJ2-7	TRBV2
ASSSTLGAGWYGYT	TRBJ1-2	TRBV7-9
ASSQVMQDNSPLH	TRBJ1-6	TRBV4-1
ARSQATGIPEAF	TRBJ1-1	TRBV4-1
ASSPRTGLNTDTQY	TRBJ2-3	TRBV4-1
ASSYARGGDTEAF	TRBJ1-1	TRBV6-5
ASSLVPAQETQY	TRBJ2-5	TRBV11-2
SSNGGRASGANVLT	TRBJ2-6	TRBV20-1
ASSKSGGPYEQY	TRBJ2-7	TRBV25-1
ASSLPWTASNQPQH	TRBJ1-5	TRBV5-1
SARRGNEQY	TRBJ2-7	TRBV20-1
ASSRILAGDYEQY	TRBJ2-7	TRBV28